The T cell receptor (beta chain) under discussion was sequenced for a study of shared clonotypes between healthy human individuals (dated by TCRdb to between 2020 and 2021). Looking at the study overall: A few men and a couple of women, aged 18 to 49 years, made up the cohort. The study deeply sequenced blood TCR repertoires of five healthy adults to estimate repertoire size and the extent of clonotype sharing between individuals. To increase sequencing depth and limit assay-specific biases, TCR repertoire library preparation and sequencing were carried out by different laboratories using diverse techniques. Each donor's leukapheresis produced roughly between roughly 0.94 and 9.5 billion PBMCs. For each donor, CD4 naive and CD4 memory were each run on three plates, CD8 naive on two plates, and CD8 memory on one plate.

CD8 naive samples were obtained by positive selection for CCR7 among CD45RO-negative cells, yielding a CD45RA+CCR7+ population from which TemRA cells were excluded. Donors were healthy HIV-negative adults with no recently reported acute infections or vaccinations. All donors were Caucasian adults living in Nashville, Tennessee, USA. After blood collection by leukapheresis, PBMCs were isolated using Ficoll-Histopaque density gradient centrifugation and then cryopreserved in the vapor phase of liquid nitrogen. Analytical flow cytometry was used to check the purity and quantity of every magnetically sorted T cell population. From each sorted fraction, genomic DNA was isolated and quantified by UV absorbance on a Nanodrop 2000c. Using the deep immunoSEQ assay, multiplex PCR amplified TCR CDR3 regions from genomic DNA. Extracted genomic DNA from each cell subset was spread evenly across all wells of several immunoSEQ 96-well plates, with each plate serving as a replicate. For sorted subsets, each replicate PCR was loaded with roughly 200 ng genomic DNA, equivalent to some 31,000 T cell genomes. Purified libraries were measured with a Qubit 3.0 fluorometer, size-checked on a Bioanalyzer 2100, and measured again with the KAPA Library Quantification kit. Every immunoSEQ 96-well plate was sequenced on a separate single-read 150-cycle Illumina NextSeq 550 flow cell. Turning to the authors' computational methods: Because the immunoSEQ output held only junctional sequences and lacked quality scores, the filtering could not match the filtering applied to full-length reads. Sequences were annotated with PyIR, a Python wrapper for IgBLAST v1.9, using IMGT germline references to assign V/J genes and CDR3. Reads were filtered out if the reads had weak V/J assignments (E-value above 1e-6), no CDR3, stop codons, out-of-frame junctions, or ambiguous translated residues. V3J clonotypes were defined as sequences sharing an identical inferred V gene, J gene, and CDR3 amino acid sequence. To compute the percentage overlap between repertoires, the number of shared unique clonotypes was divided by the size of the smaller repertoire. Richness of each repertoire was evaluated using RTK rarefaction, the Chao1 estimator, and Recon v2.1 estimates of unobserved clonotypes. Generation probabilities for all TCRbeta clonotypes obtained by the gDNA method from a handful of donors were computed using OLGA. TCRdb carries this immuneACCESS record with in-frame sequences only. Its versions omit some clonotypes, under half of them owing to an unresolved V gene in the studies checked, with the rest unexplained. The V and J calls and clone size come from that table; D and trimming were worked out from the DNA. This sample is represented by about 2.2 million clones; 85% to 95% of them were singletons. The leading ten clones occupy 1.5% to 2% of the sample.

Turning to this clone: Its antigen is still unknown. It has no much larger one-base neighbor in the sample; base qualities were not kept.

The CDR3 goes from the cysteine to the phenylalanine over 15 residues. Only the CDR3 region is kept as DNA, spanning 45 bases read in frame from base 1. V and J lose 3 bases and 0 bases, and a span of 11 bases separates them. Sequences LGHNA (CDR1) and YSLEER (CDR2) are obtained from the germline V gene. Results and caveats for the whole study, not just this receptor: Rarefaction of sorted-subset datasets indicated incomplete sequencing despite the large sequencing depth. Naive subsets generally had larger estimated clonotype richness than memory subsets did. Sampling was limited to blood, and TCR repertoires in tissue likely differ from TCR repertoires in blood. When a handful of donors were compared, the shared fraction of clonotypes was 5% to 6.5% for naive CD4, approximately 3.5% for naive CD8, 2.3% for memory CD4, and 0.35% to 0.4% for memory CD8. Clonotypes shared by all four sorted-subset donors showed higher generation probabilities than non-shared clonotypes. Based on pairwise subsampling, the degree of clonotype sharing among donors was expected to be affected by sequencing depth. Because the study included only a small number of donors, the genetic and exposure-history diversity represented was limited.

The sequence is built from TRBV4-3 and TRBJ1-1, and TRBD1 may be the D gene, going by 5 matching bases. The specimen sequenced was naive CD8+ T cells from PBMCs. Per the publication, the cell subset or site label means: CD45RA+CCR7+. The receptor was derived from a man aged 18 to 35 in good health. Some clones in this sample may be carry-over from other donors' samples. The sequenced DNA: TGCGCCAGCAGCCAGCTTTGGGACCTGAACACTGAAGCTTTCTTT. This encodes CASSQLWDLNTEAFF.